The TCR beta chain under discussion was sequenced for a study of tumor-infiltrating lymphocytes in primary liver carcinoma. Regarding the study as a whole: Tumor samples exhibited a significantly greater top-250-clone fraction than blood samples (p = 0.039).

Starting from about 0.5 ug of total RNA, TCR beta cDNA was produced with a primer in the constant region. It was through three nested multiplex PCR rounds of slightly modified ARM-PCR that TCR beta libraries arose. Amplification in the first two PCR rounds was performed using TRBV1-TRBV30 forward primers and a C-beta reverse primer for roughly 9 cycles each. From the multiplex PCR reads, TCRdb called clonotypes with MiXCR, one entry per CDR3 protein. The table lists fewer than 350,000 distinct CDR3 sequences, 65% of them singletons. Germline DNA was also extracted, with blood RNA taken from unsorted whole blood. A remark on this clonotype: The antigen is not known. The junction and the germline gene differ at one end; a read error may be behind it.

This CDR3 has 16 amino acids. The V gene's germline CDR1 is MNHEY and CDR2 SVGAGI. This sequence joins TRBV6-5 and TRBJ2-3; 9 bases match TRBD2. What was sequenced was peripheral blood. This clonotype originated in a man aged 35-49 years with primary liver carcinoma and hepatitis B virus infection. The CDR3 spells CTSSPRTSVRKDTQYF. In nucleotides, the CDR3 is TGTACCAGCAGCCCTCGGACTAGCGTGAGGAAAGATACGCAGTATTTT.